The clone carrying this T cell receptor (beta chain) came up many times. Its antigen is not identified. The CDR3 has 14 residues. Trimming took 1 base from V and 4 from J, leaving 10 bases between them. Germline lookup yields CDR1 SGHTA and CDR2 FQGNSA. TCRdb itself ran the reads through MiXCR, one entry per CDR3 protein. Seen here are approximately 500,000 distinct CDR3 sequences, 33% observed once, and the top ten hold roughly 15%. The sample belongs to a study of T cell repertoires in cytomegalovirus infection. On the study more broadly: Use of recently identified HLA-C-restricted and well-studied HLA-B-restricted CMV epitopes was part of the study.

Study-wide findings and caveats: Using cumulative public TCR beta family frequency, the authors identified those who carried CMV together with the relevant HLA.

The receptor's source is a human donor in good health (CMV status not recorded). Some clones in this sample may be carry-over from other donors' samples. The sequenced sample was cultured PBMCs, obtained from culture after CMV antigen stimulation. V is TRBV7-2 and J is TRBJ2-5; D assignment may be TRBD1 or TRBD2 (5 bases each). DNA of the CDR3: TGTGCCAGCAGCTTAGTGAGGGGCGCAGAGACCCAGTACTTC. Residues: CASSLVRGAETQYF.